By share, the clone carrying this TCR beta chain counts as medium-sized (0.01 to 0.1%). Because this beta chain is a stray read in a library intended to capture alpha chains, its abundance should not be given much weight. The sample comes from a study of spatial heterogeneity in lung cancer. On the study more broadly: Alpha-chain detections were consistently fewer than beta-chain detections among the sequences. The average appearance count of each unique TCR and UMI combination in raw reads was more than 9.5.

The CDR3 runs to 14 residues. CDR1 LGHNA and CDR2 YNFKEQ come from the germline V gene. V gave up 1 base and J gave up 0 bases, with 5 bases separating them. Time point in this sample: sample taken at primary tumor resection. Sequencing covered unsorted whole RNA taken from tumor, nontumor lung or frozen PBMC. A total of more than 65 untreated early-stage non-small cell lung cancer patients served as donors. TCRdb recomputed calls from the 5' RACE reads with MiXCR, one row per CDR3 protein. The data contain about 4,400 distinct CDR3 sequences, roughly a fifth of them singletons. The TCR originated in a female donor with early-stage non-small cell lung cancer. Specimen: normal lung tissue next to the tumor, collected at surgery. The chain has TRBV4-2 and TRBJ2-3; no reliable D call. The CDR3 DNA reads as TGTGCCAGCAGCCAAGCAAAGAGCACAGATACGCAGTATTTT. Its protein is CASSQAKSTDTQYF.